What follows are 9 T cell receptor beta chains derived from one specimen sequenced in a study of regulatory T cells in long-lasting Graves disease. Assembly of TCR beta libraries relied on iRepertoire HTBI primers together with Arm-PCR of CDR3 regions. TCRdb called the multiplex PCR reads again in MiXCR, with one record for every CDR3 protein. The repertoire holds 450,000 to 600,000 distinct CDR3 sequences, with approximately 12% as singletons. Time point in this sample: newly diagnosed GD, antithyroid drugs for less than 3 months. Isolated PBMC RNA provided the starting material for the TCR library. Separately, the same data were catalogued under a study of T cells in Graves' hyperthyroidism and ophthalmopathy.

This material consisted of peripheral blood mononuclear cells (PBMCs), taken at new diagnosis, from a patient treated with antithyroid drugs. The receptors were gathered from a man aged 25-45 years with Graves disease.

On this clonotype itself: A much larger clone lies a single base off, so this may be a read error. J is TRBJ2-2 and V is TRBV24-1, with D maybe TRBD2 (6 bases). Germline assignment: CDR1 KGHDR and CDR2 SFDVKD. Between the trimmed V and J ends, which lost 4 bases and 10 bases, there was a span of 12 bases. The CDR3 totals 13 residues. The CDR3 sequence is CATSEGGAEELFF. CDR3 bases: TGTGCCACCAGTGAGGGGGGAGCCGAGGAGCTGTTTTTT.

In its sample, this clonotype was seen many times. The CDR3 region is CASRTTPLAPRETQYF. CDR3 nucleotides: TGTGCCAGCAGAACAACCCCCCTAGCGCCCCGGGAGACCCAGTACTTC. The chain is built from TRBV6-1 and TRBJ2-5; perhaps TRBD2 as D (6 bases). This CDR3 is 16 amino acids long. V lost 6 bases and J lost 5, with 22 bases in between. Germline CDR1 reads MNHNS; CDR2 reads SASEGT.

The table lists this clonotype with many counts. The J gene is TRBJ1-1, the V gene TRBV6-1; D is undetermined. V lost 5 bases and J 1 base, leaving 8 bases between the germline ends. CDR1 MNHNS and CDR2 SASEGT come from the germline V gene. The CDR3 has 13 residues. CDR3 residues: CASSKRENTEAFF. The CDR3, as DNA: TGTGCCAGCAGTAAGAGGGAGAACACTGAAGCTTTCTTT.

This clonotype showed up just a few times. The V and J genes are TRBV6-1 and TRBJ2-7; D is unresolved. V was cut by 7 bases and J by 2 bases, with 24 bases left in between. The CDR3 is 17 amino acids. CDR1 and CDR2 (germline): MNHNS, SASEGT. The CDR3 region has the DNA TGTGCCAGCAACCCCCACGCCCCCACCGTCGGTACCTACGAGCAGTACTTC. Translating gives CASNPHAPTVGTYEQYF.

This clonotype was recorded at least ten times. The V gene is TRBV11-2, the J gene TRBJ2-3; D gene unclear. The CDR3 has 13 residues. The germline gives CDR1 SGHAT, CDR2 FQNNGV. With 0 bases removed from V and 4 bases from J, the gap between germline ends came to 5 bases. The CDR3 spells CASSLDLADTQYF. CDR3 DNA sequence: TGTGCCAGCAGCTTAGATCTCGCAGATACGCAGTATTTT.

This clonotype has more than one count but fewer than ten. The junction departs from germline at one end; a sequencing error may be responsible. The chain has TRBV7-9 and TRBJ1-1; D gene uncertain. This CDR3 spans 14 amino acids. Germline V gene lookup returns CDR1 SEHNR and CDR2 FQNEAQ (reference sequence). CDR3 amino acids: CASTLSTVLAEAFF. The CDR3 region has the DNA TGTGCCAGCACCTTATCAACCGTGCTGGCTGAAGCTTTCTTT.

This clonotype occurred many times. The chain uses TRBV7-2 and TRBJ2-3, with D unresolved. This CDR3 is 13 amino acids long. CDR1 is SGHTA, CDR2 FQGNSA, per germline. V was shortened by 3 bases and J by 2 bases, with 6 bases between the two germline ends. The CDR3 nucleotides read TGTGCCAGCAGCTTTGGCTACACAGATACGCAGTATTTT. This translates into CASSFGYTDTQYF.

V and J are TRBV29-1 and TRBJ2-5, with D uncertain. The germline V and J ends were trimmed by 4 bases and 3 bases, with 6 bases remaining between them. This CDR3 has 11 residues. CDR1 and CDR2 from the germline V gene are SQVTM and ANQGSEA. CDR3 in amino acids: CSVVSKETQYF. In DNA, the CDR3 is TGCAGCGTTGTATCTAAAGAGACCCAGTACTTC.

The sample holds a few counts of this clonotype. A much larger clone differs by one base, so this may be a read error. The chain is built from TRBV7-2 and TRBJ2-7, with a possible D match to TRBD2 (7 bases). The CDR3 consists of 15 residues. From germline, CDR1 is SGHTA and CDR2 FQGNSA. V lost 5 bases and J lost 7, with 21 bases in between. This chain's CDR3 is CASSLRTAGHNEQYF. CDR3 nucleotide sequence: TGTGCCAGCAGCCTTAGGACAGCGGGGCACAATGAGCAGTACTTC. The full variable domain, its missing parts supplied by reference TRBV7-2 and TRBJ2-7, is GAGVSQSPSNKVTEKGKDVELRCDPISGHTALYWYRQSLGQGLEFLIYFQGNSAPDKSGLPSDRFSAERTGGSVSTLTIQRTQQEDSAVYLCASSLRTAGHNEQYFGPGTRLTVT.